This T cell receptor beta chain came from a study of regulatory dendritic cells for organ transplantation (dated by TCRdb to the late 2010s). Concerning the study at large: Monocytes were cultured with vitamin D3 on days 0 and 4 and with IL-10 on day 4 to generate regulatory dendritic cells. On day 6, LPS was added to the DC cultures so that the response of the DCs to a potent maturation-inducing agent could be evaluated. Sorted naive and memory CD4+ and CD8+ T cells had their TCRbeta repertoires sequenced both before and after allostimulation with either regulatory or mature dendritic cells.

The research as a whole found: The authors pointed out considerable heterogeneity between individuals in the alloreactive memory CD8+ T cell pool, and only a couple of subjects were sequenced. Expansion of memory CD8+ clones was induced by allostimulation in both subjects, but more limited expansion appeared to be induced by regulatory dendritic cells than by mature dendritic cells. Among the resting subsets, the most alloreactive TCR clonotypes were found in memory CD8+ T cells. The repertoires of naive CD4+ and CD8+ T cells were highly diverse, while memory cell repertoires were less diverse, with memory CD8+ cells being the most oligoclonal.

The CDR3, cysteine through phenylalanine, is 16 amino acids long. The CDR3 DNA has 48 bases and is translated from base 1. The germline V gene encodes CDR1 SGHTA and CDR2 FQGTGA. V sheds 0 bases and J sheds 3 bases, leaving 14 bases between their ends. Sorted T cell subsets were CFSE-labeled and co-cultured for roughly 5 days with allogeneic regulatory or mature dendritic cells at a 1:10 DC:T ratio. FACS was used to sort CD4+ or CD8+ cells into naive T cells (CD45RA+) and memory T cells (CD45RO+). T cells for TCR sequencing came from two healthy control subjects. Genomic DNA was extracted with the Qiagen DNeasy Blood & Tissue Kit. A multiplexed two-step PCR with Vbeta-specific forward primers and Jbeta-specific reverse primers was used to amplify the TCRbeta CDR3 regions. The TCRbeta libraries were sequenced on an Illumina instrument via the immunoSEQ service. In the paper's pipeline: IMGT annotation was used to assign V, D and J genes, and synthetic CDR3 analogues were used to correct counts for multiplex PCR bias. Repertoire clonality was computed in the immunoSEQ Analyzer as one minus normalized Shannon entropy. Clonal expansion was defined by Fisher's exact test with Benjamini-Hochberg false discovery rate control, using two-tailed P<0.01. TCRdb carries this immuneACCESS record with in-frame sequences only. Its versions omit some clonotypes, under half of them owing to an unresolved V gene in the studies checked, with the rest unexplained. That table furnishes V, J and clone size, whereas the DNA furnished D and trimming. The table for this sample lists about 12,000 clones; about three fifths of them were counted only once. The ten largest account for approximately 1.2% of the sample.

Points on this clone: Its antigen is unknown. Base quality data are lacking; no much larger clone is found one base away.

The material sequenced was naive CD8+ T cells from blood cultured with dendritic cells. The cell subset or site label of this sample denotes: CD45RA+ naive T cells. The sequence was collected from a human donor in good health. The chain is made from TRBV7-3 and TRBJ1-1; TRBD1 is possibly the D segment (5 matching bases). DNA sequence: TGTGCCAGCAGCTTAACGACGCAGGGTCGGGACACTGAAGCTTTCTTT. This encodes CASSLTTQGRDTEAFF.